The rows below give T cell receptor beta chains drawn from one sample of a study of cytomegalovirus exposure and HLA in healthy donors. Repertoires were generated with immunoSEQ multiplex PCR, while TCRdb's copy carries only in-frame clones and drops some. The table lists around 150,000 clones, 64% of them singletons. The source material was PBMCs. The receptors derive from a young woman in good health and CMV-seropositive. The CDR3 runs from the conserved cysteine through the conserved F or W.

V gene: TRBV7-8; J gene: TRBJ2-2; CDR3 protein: CASSLMGQDTGELFF
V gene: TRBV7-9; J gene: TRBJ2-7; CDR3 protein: CASSYSDIPYEQYF
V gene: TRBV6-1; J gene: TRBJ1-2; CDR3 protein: CASSEGPIRDRPNYGYTF
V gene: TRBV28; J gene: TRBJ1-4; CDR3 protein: CASRSLNEKLFF
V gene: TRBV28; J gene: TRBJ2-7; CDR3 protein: CASLPSIQPSEQYF
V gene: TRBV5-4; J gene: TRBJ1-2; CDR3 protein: CASSPRTVGMGGYTF
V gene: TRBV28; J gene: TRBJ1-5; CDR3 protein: CASSRAGRQPQHF
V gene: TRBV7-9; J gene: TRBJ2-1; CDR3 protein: CASSHLRGDTYNEQFF
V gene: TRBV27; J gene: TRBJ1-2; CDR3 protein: CASSLSGRGLHGYTF
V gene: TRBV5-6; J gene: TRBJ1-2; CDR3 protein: CASSTRTGAYGYTF
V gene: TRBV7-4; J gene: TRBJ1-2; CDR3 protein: CASSLGIGQGEGYTF
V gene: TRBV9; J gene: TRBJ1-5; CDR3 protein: CASSVDPSKPQHF
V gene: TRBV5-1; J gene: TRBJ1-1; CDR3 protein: CASSLGLSRDTEAFF
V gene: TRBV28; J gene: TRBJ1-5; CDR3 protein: CASSSEAGFQPQHF
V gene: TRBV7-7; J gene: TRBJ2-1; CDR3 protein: CASSTRTGDFEQFF
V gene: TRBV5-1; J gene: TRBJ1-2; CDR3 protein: CASSPGRGLDYGYTF
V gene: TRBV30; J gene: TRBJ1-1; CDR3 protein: CAGGRRFSTEAFF
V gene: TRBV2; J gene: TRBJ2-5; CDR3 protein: CASRLLQETQYF
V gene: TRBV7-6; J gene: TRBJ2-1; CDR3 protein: CASSFMRGGYNEQFF
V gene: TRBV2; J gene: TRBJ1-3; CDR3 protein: CASTQGFGNTIYF
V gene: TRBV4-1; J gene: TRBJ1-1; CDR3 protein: CASSQDLSRPAFF
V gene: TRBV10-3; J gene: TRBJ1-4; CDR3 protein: CAISELLGGSGEKLFF
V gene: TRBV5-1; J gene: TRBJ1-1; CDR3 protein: CASSQPGGTEAFF
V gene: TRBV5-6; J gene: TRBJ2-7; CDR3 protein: CASSLGTATYEQYF
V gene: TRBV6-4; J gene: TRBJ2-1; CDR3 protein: CASSDSAGGYNEQFF
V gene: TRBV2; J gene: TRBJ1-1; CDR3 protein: CASTAQGIDTEAFF
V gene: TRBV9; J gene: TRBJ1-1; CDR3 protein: CASSVVSENTEAFF
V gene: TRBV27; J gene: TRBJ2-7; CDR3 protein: CASSPSTGAGEQYF
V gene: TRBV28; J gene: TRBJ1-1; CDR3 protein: CASSLRRTEAFF
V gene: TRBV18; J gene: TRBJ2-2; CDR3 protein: CASSPSRTANTGELFF
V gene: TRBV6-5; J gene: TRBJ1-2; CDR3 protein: CASSYSNRGDYGYTF
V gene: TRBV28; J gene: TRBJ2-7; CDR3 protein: CASRPRDREQYF
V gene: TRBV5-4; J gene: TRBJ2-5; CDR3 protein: CASSLEQLGRGSPYF
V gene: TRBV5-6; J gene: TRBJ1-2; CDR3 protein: CASSLDRAKYTF
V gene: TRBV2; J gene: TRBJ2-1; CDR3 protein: CASSVKVAGDNEQFF
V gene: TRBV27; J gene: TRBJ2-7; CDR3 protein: CASTPLASDEQYF
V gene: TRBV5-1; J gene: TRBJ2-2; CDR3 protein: CASSLDRFPGELFF
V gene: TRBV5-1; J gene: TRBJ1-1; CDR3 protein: CASSLAGFTEAFF
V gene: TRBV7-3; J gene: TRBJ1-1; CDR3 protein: CASSFDEDTEAFF
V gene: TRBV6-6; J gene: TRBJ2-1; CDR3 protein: CASSYSGHVPNEQFF
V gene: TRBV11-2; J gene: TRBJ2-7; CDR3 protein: CASSLGTVGYEQYF
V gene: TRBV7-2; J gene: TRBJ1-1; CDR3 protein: CASSSTGVRTEAFF
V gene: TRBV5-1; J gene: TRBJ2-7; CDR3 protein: CASSSGVSYEQYF
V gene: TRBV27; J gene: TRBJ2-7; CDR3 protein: CASSPPPGQGSYEQYF
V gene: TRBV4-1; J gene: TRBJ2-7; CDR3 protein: CASSQGRASGSYEQYF
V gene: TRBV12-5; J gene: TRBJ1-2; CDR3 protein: CASGLTDDRSDGYTF
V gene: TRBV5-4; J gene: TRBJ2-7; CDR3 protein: CASSSRTGRYEQYF
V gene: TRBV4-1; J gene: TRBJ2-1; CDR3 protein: CASSQESGGAVEQFF
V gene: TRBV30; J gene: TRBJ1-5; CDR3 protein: CAWSGGDRAAQPQHF
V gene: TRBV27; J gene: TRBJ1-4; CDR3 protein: CASSLLGATNEKLFF
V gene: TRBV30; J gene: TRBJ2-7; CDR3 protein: CAWSVSGREQYF
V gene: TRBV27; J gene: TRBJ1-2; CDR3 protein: CASWVPGQGARGYTF
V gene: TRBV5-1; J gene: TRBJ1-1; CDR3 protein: CASRWGGGGMNTEAFF